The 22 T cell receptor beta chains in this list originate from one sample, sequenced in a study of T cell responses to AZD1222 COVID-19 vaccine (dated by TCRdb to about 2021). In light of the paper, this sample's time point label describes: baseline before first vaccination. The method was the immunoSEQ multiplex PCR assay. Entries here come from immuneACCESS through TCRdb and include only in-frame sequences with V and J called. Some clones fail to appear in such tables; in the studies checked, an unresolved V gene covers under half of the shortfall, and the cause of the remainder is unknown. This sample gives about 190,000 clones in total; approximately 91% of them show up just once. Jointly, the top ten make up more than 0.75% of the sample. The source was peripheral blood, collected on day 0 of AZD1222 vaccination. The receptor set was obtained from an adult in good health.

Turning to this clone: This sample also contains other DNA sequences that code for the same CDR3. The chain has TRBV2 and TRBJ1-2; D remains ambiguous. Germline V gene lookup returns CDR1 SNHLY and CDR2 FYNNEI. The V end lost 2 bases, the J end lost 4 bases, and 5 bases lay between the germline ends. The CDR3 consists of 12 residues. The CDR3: CASSERGYGYTF. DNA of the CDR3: TGTGCCAGCAGTGAACGGGGCTATGGCTACACCTTC.

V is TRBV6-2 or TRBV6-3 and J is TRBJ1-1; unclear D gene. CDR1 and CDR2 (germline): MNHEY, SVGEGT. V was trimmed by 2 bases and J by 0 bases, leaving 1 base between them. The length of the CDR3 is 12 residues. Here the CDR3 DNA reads TGTGCCAGCAGTTACGTGAACACTGAAGCTTTCTTT. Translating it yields CASSYVNTEAFF.

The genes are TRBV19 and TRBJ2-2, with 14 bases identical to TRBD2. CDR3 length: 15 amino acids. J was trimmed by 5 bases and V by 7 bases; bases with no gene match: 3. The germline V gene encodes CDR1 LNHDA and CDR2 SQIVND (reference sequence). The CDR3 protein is CASTGLAGETGELFF. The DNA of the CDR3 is TGTGCCAGTACGGGACTAGCGGGAGAGACCGGGGAGCTGTTTTTT.

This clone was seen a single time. CDR3 nucleotides: TGCGCCAGCAGGGTTACAGGGGAGGGTGAGCAGTTCTTC. It is translated as CASRVTGEGEQFF. The V call is TRBV4-1, the J call TRBJ2-1; tentatively, D is TRBD1 or TRBD2 (7 bases each). Trimming pared 6 bases from V and 9 bases from J, leaving 15 bases between. The CDR3 totals 13 residues. Looked up from germline, CDR1 is MGHRA and CDR2 is YSYEKL.

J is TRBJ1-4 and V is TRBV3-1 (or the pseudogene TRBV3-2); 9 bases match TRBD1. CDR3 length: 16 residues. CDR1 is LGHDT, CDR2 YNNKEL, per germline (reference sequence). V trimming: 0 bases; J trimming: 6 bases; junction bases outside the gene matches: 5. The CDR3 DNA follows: TGTGCCAGCAGCCAAGACCCGGGACAGGGCTATGAAAAACTGTTTTTT. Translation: CASSQDPGQGYEKLFF.

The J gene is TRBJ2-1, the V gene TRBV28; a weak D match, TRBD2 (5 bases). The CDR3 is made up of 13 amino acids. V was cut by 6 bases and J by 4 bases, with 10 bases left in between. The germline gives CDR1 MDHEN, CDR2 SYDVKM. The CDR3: CASSRLFYNEQFF. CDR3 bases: TGTGCCAGCAGCCGACTATTTTACAATGAGCAGTTCTTC.

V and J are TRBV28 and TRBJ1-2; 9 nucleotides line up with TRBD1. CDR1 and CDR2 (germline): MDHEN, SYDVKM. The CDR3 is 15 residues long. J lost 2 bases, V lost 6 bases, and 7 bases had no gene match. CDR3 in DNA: TGTGCCAGCAGGGCCTACAGGGGGCAGAACTATGGCTACACCTTC. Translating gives CASRAYRGQNYGYTF.

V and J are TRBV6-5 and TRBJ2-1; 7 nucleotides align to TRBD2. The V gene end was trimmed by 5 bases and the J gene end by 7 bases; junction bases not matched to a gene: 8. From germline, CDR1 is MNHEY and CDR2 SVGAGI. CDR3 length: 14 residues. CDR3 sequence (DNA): TGTGCCAGCAGTCCCGACGGGACTATTAATGAGCAGTTCTTC. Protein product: CASSPDGTINEQFF.

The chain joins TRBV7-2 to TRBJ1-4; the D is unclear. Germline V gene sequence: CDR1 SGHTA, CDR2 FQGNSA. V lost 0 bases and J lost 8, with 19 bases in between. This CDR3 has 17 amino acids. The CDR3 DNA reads TGTGCCAGCAGCTTAGCCTCGCGGGGAGCGGTTTGGGAAAAACTGTTTTTT. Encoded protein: CASSLASRGAVWEKLFF.

The CDR3 DNA reads as TGTGCCAGCAGTTTATTGGGACCGTCGGCGTACTATAGCAATCAGCCCCAGCATTTT. Its protein product is CASSLLGPSAYYSNQPQHF. The rearrangement joins TRBV27 to TRBJ1-5; perhaps TRBD1 as D (5 bases). The germline V and J ends were trimmed by 1 base and 0 bases, with 19 bases remaining between them. CDR3 length: 19 residues. CDR1 and CDR2 from the germline V gene are MNHEY and SMNVEV (reference sequence).

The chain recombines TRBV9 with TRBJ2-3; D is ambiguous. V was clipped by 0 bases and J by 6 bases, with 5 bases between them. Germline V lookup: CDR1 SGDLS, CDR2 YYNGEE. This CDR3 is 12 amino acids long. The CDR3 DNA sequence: TGTGCCAGCAGCGTAGAGAAGGATACGCAGTATTTT. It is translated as CASSVEKDTQYF.

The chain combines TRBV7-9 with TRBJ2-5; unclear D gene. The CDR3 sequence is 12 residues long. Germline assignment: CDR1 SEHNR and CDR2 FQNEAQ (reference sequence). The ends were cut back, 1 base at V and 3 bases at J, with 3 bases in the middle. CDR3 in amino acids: CASSLVEETQYF. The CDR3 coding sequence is TGTGCCAGCAGCTTAGTAGAAGAGACCCAGTACTTC.

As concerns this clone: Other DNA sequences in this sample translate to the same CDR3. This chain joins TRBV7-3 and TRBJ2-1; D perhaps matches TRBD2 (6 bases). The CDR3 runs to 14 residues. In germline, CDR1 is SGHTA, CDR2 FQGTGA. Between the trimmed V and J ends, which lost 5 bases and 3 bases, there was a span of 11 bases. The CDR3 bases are TGTGCCAGCAGCCCGTCCGGGGGCTACAATGAGCAGTTCTTC. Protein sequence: CASSPSGGYNEQFF.

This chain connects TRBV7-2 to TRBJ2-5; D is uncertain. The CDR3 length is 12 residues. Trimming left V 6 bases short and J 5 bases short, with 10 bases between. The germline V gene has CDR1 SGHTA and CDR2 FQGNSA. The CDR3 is CASSDQRETQYF. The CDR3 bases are TGTGCCAGCAGTGACCAGAGGGAGACCCAGTACTTC.

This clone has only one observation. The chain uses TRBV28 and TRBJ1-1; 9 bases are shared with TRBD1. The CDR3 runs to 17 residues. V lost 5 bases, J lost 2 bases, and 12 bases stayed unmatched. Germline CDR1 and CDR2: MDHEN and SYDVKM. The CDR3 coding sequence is TGTGCCAGCAGTCTTGGGATACAGGACAGGGGAAACACTGAAGCTTTCTTT. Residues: CASSLGIQDRGNTEAFF.

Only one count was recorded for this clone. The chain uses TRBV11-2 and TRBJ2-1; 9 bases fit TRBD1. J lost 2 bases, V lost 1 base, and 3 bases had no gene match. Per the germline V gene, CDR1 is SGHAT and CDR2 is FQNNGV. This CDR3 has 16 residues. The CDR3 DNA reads TGTGCCAGCAGCTTAGGGGACAGGGTAACCTACAATGAGCAGTTCTTC. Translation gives CASSLGDRVTYNEQFF.

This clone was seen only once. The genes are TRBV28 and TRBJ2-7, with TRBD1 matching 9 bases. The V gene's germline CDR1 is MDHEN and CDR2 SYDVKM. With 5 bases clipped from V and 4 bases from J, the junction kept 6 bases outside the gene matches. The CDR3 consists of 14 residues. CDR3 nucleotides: TGTGCCAGCAGTCCTACAGGGGGCGGGTACGAGCAGTACTTC. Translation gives CASSPTGGGYEQYF.

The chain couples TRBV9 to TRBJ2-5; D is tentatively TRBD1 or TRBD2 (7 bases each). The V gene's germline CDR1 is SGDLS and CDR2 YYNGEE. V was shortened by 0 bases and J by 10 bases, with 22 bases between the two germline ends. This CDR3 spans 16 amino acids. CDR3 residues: CASSVGSLLSGGDQYF. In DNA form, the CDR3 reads TGTGCCAGCAGCGTAGGGTCCCTTCTTTCAGGGGGGGACCAGTACTTC. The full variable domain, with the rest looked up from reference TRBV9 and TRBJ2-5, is DSGVTQTPKHLITATGQRVTLRCSPRSGDLSVYWYQQSLDQGLQFLIQYYNGEERAKGNILERFSAQQFPDLHSELNLSSLELGDSALYFCASSVGSLLSGGDQYFGPGTRLLVL.

CDR3 coding DNA: TGTGCCAGCAGCGTAGTGGGACTAGGCGCCGGGGAGCTGTTTTTT. It codes for CASSVVGLGAGELFF. This chain uses TRBV9 with TRBJ2-2, with 8 bases aligning to TRBD2. Unmatched junction bases numbered 4, after V lost 0 bases and J lost 6 bases. From germline, CDR1 is SGDLS and CDR2 YYNGEE. This CDR3 has 15 amino acids.

CDR3 protein: CASSFDGGTYEQYF. The CDR3 DNA sequence: TGCGCCAGCAGCTTCGACGGAGGGACCTACGAGCAGTACTTC. The chain has TRBV5-1 and TRBJ2-7; maybe TRBD2 (6 bases). V gave up 2 bases and J gave up 2 bases, with 11 bases separating them. Germline V gene sequence: CDR1 SGHRS, CDR2 YFSETQ. The CDR3 extends over 14 amino acids.

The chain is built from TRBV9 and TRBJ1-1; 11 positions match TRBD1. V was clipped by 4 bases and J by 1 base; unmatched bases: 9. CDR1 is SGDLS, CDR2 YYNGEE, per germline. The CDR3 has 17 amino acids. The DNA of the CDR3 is TGTGCCAGCAGCCTCGGACAGGGGGCGGGGAAGAACACTGAAGCTTTCTTT. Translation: CASSLGQGAGKNTEAFF.

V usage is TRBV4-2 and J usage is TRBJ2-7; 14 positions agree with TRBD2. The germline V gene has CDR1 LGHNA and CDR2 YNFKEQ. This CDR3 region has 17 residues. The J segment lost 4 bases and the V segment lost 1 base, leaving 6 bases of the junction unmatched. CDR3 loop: CASSQAWTSGGRYEQYF. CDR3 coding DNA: TGTGCCAGCAGCCAAGCGTGGACTAGCGGGGGGCGGTACGAGCAGTACTTC.